The 21 T cell receptor beta chains reported below all come from one sample, sequenced in a study of blood T cell repertoires in COVID-19. The protocol was immunoSEQ multiplex PCR, while the TCRdb copy is restricted to in-frame clones and leaves out a portion. The sample shows under 300,000 clones, less than 85% of them seen only once. Sequencing input: peripheral blood. The receptors derive from a man in his 60s who had recovered from COVID-19.

The chain recombines TRBV7-9 with TRBJ2-2; no clear D. Germline V gene data show CDR1 as SEHNR and CDR2 as FQNEAQ (reference sequence). The ends were cut back, 2 bases at V and 6 bases at J, with 10 bases in the middle. The CDR3 is made up of 14 amino acids. For the CDR3, the DNA is TGTGCCAGCAGCTTAAGCGTCAGATCCGGGGAGCTGTTTTTT. This sequence encodes CASSLSVRSGELFF. Full variable domain (missing parts from reference TRBV7-9 and TRBJ2-2): DTGVSQNPRHKITKRGQNVTFRCDPISEHNRLYWYRQTLGQGPEFLTYFQNEAQLEKSRLLSDRFSAERPKGSFSTLEIQRTEQGDSAMYLCASSLSVRSGELFFGEGSRLTVL.

The gene calls are TRBV19 and TRBJ1-3, with unresolved D. V dropped 7 bases and J dropped 0 bases, with 13 bases sitting between them. Germline V gene sequence: CDR1 LNHDA, CDR2 SQIVND (reference sequence). The CDR3 sequence is 15 residues long. The CDR3 is CASTQDRYSGNTIYF. CDR3 DNA sequence: TGTGCCAGTACCCAGGATCGGTACTCTGGAAACACCATATATTTT.

Concerning this clone itself: At one of its ends the junction is not consistent with the germline gene, which may arise from a read error. V and J are TRBV19 and TRBJ2-2; D may be TRBD2 (6 bases). This CDR3 is 10 amino acids long. Germline CDR1 and CDR2: LNHDA and SQIVND (reference sequence). As DNA, the CDR3 is TGTGCCAGTAGTTCCCGGGGAGGTATCTTT. Its protein is CASSSRGGIF.

The V and J genes are TRBV24-1 and TRBJ2-3; D might be TRBD1 (5 bases). V was cut by 1 base and J by 4 bases, with 8 bases left in between. Germline V gene sequence: CDR1 KGHDR, CDR2 SFDVKD. The CDR3 consists of 14 residues. The CDR3 spells CATSDFAGSDTQYF. CDR3 coding DNA: TGTGCCACCAGTGATTTTGCAGGGTCAGATACGCAGTATTTT.

This sequence joins TRBV2 and TRBJ1-1; D uncertain. The V and J ends lost 5 bases and 0 bases respectively, with 13 bases between them. Looked up from germline, CDR1 is SNHLY and CDR2 is FYNNEI. The length of the CDR3 is 15 residues. CDR3 protein: CASSPKVHMNTEAFF. DNA of the CDR3: TGTGCCAGCAGTCCCAAAGTTCACATGAACACTGAAGCTTTCTTT. The full variable domain, in which reference TRBV2 and TRBJ1-1 provide the parts outside the CDR3, is EPEVTQTPSHQVTQMGQEVILRCVPISNHLYFYWYRQILGQKVEFLVSFYNNEISEKSEIFDDQFSVERPDGSNFTLKIRSTKLEDSAMYFCASSPKVHMNTEAFFGQGTRLTVV.

The genes are TRBV2 and TRBJ1-1, with D maybe TRBD1 (6 bases). CDR3 size: 14 residues. Trimming took off 7 bases at V and 1 base at J, with 13 bases between the two ends. CDR1 is SNHLY, CDR2 FYNNEI, per germline. The CDR3 here is CASKGDGSNTEAFF. CDR3 nucleotide sequence: TGTGCCAGCAAGGGGGACGGATCGAACACTGAAGCTTTCTTT.

The chain joins TRBV5-1 to TRBJ2-3, with 7 bases lining up with TRBD2. The germline V gene has CDR1 SGHRS and CDR2 YFSETQ. This CDR3 region has 16 residues. Trimming removed 7 bases from V and 4 bases from J; junction bases left unmatched: 15. This CDR3 reads CASASGVGGSADTQYF. In DNA, the CDR3 is TGCGCCAGCGCTAGTGGAGTTGGCGGGAGCGCAGATACGCAGTATTTT.

The chain's CDR3 is CASSEGLAGRTDTQYF. As DNA, the CDR3 is TGTGCCAGCAGCGAGGGACTAGCGGGAAGGACAGATACGCAGTATTTT. The genes are TRBV7-9 and TRBJ2-3; 13 bases match TRBD2. The V segment lost 5 bases and the J segment 3 bases; nucleotides outside the gene matches: 5. Germline CDR1 and CDR2: SEHNR and FQNEAQ (reference sequence). This CDR3 has 16 amino acids.

V and J are TRBV11-2 and TRBJ1-3; D is unresolved. CDR3 length: 14 residues. V was cut by 4 bases and J by 4 bases, with 11 bases left in between. Germline CDR1 is SGHAT and CDR2 is FQNNGV. CDR3 region: CASSSFARGNTIYF. In nucleotides, the CDR3 is TGTGCCAGCAGCTCATTCGCTAGGGGAAACACCATATATTTT. The entire variable domain, with the rest obtained from reference TRBV11-2 and TRBJ1-3, is as follows: EAGVAQSPRYKIIEKRQSVAFWCNPISGHATLYWYQQILGQGPKLLIQFQNNGVVDDSQLPKDRFSAERLKGVDSTLKIQPAKLEDSAVYLCASSSFARGNTIYFGEGSWLTVV.

The J gene is TRBJ2-5, the V gene TRBV5-4, with D possibly TRBD2 on 6 matching bases. There are 13 residues in the CDR3. The V gene's germline CDR1 is SGHNT and CDR2 YYREEE (reference sequence). V was pared by 4 bases and J by 4 bases, with 11 bases between. CDR3 region: CASSRGWGETQYF. Here the CDR3 DNA reads TGTGCCAGCAGCCGGGGGTGGGGAGAGACCCAGTACTTC.

Details on this clone: The junction does not match germline at one end; this may be a read error. The chain links TRBV15 to TRBJ2-3; 12 nucleotides align to TRBD2. The germline V gene encodes CDR1 LNHNV and CDR2 YYDKDF (reference sequence). This CDR3 contains 18 residues. As DNA, the CDR3 is TGTGCCACCAGCGGAGACTTACTAGCGGGGGGTAGCACAGATACGCAGTATTTT. Translated, it gives CATSGDLLAGGSTDTQYF. Based on the CDR3 plus reference TRBV15 and TRBJ2-3, the full variable domain is DAMVIQNPRYQVTQFGKPVTLSCSQTLNHNVMYWYQQKSSQAPKLLFHYYDKDFNNEADTPDNFQSRRPNTSFCFLDIRSPGLGDTAMYLCATSGDLLAGGSTDTQYFGPGTRLTVL.

The genes are TRBV12-3 or TRBV12-4 and TRBJ1-1; 7 bases align to TRBD1. Germline trimming cut 5 bases from V and 3 bases from J; bases unmatched to any gene: 3. The CDR3 covers 13 residues. The chain's CDR3 is CASSPGGYTEAFF. CDR3 bases: TGTGCCAGCAGTCCAGGGGGATACACTGAAGCTTTCTTT.

CDR3 protein: CATSRPSYRGQNIQYF. The CDR3 DNA reads as TGTGCCACCAGCAGACCTTCTTACAGGGGACAAAACATTCAGTACTTC. V and J are TRBV15 and TRBJ2-4, with 7 bases matching TRBD1. Germline V CDR1 and CDR2: LNHNV, YYDKDF (reference sequence). This CDR3 has 16 residues. The trim removed 2 bases at V and 5 bases at J, leaving 9 bases unmatched.

The J gene is TRBJ2-1, the V gene TRBV3-1 (or the pseudogene TRBV3-2); 8 bases match TRBD2. Germline V CDR1 and CDR2: LGHDT, YNNKEL (reference sequence). The CDR3 loop spans 17 amino acids. V gave up 0 bases and J gave up 7 bases; unmatched junction bases: 11. The CDR3 sequence: CASSQDHPGGLLNEQFF. The DNA for the CDR3 is TGTGCCAGCAGCCAAGATCACCCGGGAGGGCTCCTGAATGAGCAGTTCTTC.

CDR3 protein: CASSSLAGGPQETQYF. The CDR3 DNA sequence: TGCGCCAGCAGCTCGCTAGCGGGGGGGCCCCAAGAGACCCAGTACTTC. The rearrangement uses TRBV5-1 and TRBJ2-5, with TRBD2 matching over 12 bases. The CDR3 has 16 amino acids. V lost 3 bases and J lost 1; bases outside the gene matches: 4. Germline V gene data show CDR1 as SGHRS and CDR2 as YFSETQ.

This clone came up once. The V and J genes are TRBV11-2 and TRBJ2-1; perhaps TRBD2 as D (7 bases). Germline V gives CDR1 SGHAT, CDR2 FQNNGV. V lost 11 bases and J 2 bases, leaving 19 bases between the germline ends. The CDR3 contains 15 residues. CDR3 protein: CAASRGAGTYNEQFF. The CDR3 nucleotides are TGTGCCGCCAGCCGGGGGGCAGGAACCTACAATGAGCAGTTCTTC. Full variable domain (missing parts from reference TRBV11-2 and TRBJ2-1): EAGVAQSPRYKIIEKRQSVAFWCNPISGHATLYWYQQILGQGPKLLIQFQNNGVVDDSQLPKDRFSAERLKGVDSTLKIQPAKLEDSAVYLCAASRGAGTYNEQFFGPGTRLTVL.

The CDR3 sequence: CSASSGLAEETQYF. The CDR3 DNA is TGCAGTGCTAGTTCTGGACTAGCGGAAGAGACCCAGTACTTC. The rearrangement uses TRBV20-1 and TRBJ2-5; TRBD2 aligns across 10 bases. Per germline, CDR1 DFQATT and CDR2 SNEGSKA (reference sequence). The junction had 4 bases not matched to a gene; V was cut back by 3 bases and J by 3 bases. The CDR3 extends over 14 amino acids.

The chain links TRBV5-1 to TRBJ1-2; the match to TRBD1 covers 7 bases. This CDR3 has 14 residues. Germline CDR1 SGHRS, CDR2 YFSETQ. With 4 bases clipped from V and 4 bases from J, the junction kept 7 bases outside the gene matches. This CDR3 reads CASSPGTEGYGYTF. The CDR3 DNA reads TGCGCCAGCAGCCCCGGGACAGAGGGCTATGGCTACACCTTC.

There are a few counts of this clone. The chain links TRBV28 to TRBJ2-2, with 15 bases aligning to TRBD2. Trimming at V came to 5 bases and at J to 8 bases, leaving 6 bases not matched to a gene. Germline values: CDR1 MDHEN, CDR2 SYDVKM. This CDR3 has 16 amino acids. The CDR3 DNA is TGTGCCAGCAGTCCCTGGACTAGCGGGGGGGCGGGGGAGCTGTTTTTT. This codes for CASSPWTSGGAGELFF.

This clone was seen more than once but under ten times. The CDR3 protein is CASSLAWTGGVGTEAFF. The CDR3 bases are TGCGCCAGCAGCTTGGCGTGGACAGGGGGCGTTGGCACTGAAGCTTTCTTT. V and J are TRBV5-1 and TRBJ1-1; 11 nucleotides agree with TRBD1. J was trimmed by 4 bases and V by 0 bases; bases with no gene match: 8. CDR1 and CDR2 from the germline V gene are SGHRS and YFSETQ. The CDR3 spans 17 residues.

V gene TRBV6-6 combines with J gene TRBJ1-5; 8 bases are shared with TRBD1. There are 14 residues in the CDR3. The V gene's germline CDR1 is MNHNY and CDR2 SVGAGI (reference sequence). V lost 7 bases, J lost 5 bases, and 7 bases stayed unmatched. The CDR3 sequence: CASNHRGVDQPQHF. CDR3 DNA sequence: TGTGCCAGCAACCACAGGGGGGTCGATCAGCCCCAGCATTTT.